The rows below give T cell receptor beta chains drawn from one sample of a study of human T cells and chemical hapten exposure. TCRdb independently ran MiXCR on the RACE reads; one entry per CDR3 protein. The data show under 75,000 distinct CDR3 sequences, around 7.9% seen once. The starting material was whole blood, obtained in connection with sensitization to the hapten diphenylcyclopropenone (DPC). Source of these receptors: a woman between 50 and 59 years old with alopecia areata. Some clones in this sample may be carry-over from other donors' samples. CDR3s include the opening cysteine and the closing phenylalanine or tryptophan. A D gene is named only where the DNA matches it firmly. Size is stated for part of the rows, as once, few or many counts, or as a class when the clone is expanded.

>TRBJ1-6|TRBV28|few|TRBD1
TGTGCCAGCAGTTGGACAGGGGCTAATTCACCCCTCCACTTT
CASSWTGANSPLHF
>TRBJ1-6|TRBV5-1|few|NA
TGCGCCAGCAGCTTGGGAGACACCCCCGGGGGCCTCCACTTT
CASSLGDTPGGLHF
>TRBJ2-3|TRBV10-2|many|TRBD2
TGCGCCAGCAGTGAGTCACTAGCGGCCCCGGATACGCAGTATTTT
CASSESLAAPDTQYF
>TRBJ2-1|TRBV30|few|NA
TGTGCCTGGAGTGGAGGGGGGAGGGCCTCCTACAATGAGCAGTTCTTC
CAWSGGGRASYNEQFF
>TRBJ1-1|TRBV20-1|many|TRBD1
TGCAGGGGCGACAGGGGGGACACTGAAGCTTTCTTT
CRGDRGDTEAFF
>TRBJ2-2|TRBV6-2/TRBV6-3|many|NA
TGTGCCAGCAGTTACGGGTCTAGGGCCGGGGAGCTGTTTTTT
CASSYGSRAGELFF
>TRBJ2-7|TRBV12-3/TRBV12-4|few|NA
TGTGCCAGCAGTCGGGACGTCTACGAGCAGTACTTC
CASSRDVYEQYF
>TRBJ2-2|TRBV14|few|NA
TGTGCCAGCAGCCCCGAGGGGGGTAGGCACGGGGAGCTGTTTTTT
CASSPEGGRHGELFF
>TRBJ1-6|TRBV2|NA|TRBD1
TGTGCTAGCAGTGAAGACAGGGGGCGGTACTCACCCCTCCACTTT
CASSEDRGRYSPLHF
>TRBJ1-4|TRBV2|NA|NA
TGTGCCAGCAGTGAAGGTGCAGGTAAACTGTTTTTT
CASSEGAGKLFF
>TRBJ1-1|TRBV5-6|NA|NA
TGTGCCAGCAGCTCGGTGGGGCGGTGGACTGAAGCTTTCTTT
CASSSVGRWTEAFF
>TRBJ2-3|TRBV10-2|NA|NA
TGCGCCAGCAGTTTGTCCGGGGGAGTAGATACGCAGTATTTT
CASSLSGGVDTQYF
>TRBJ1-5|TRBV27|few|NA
TGTGCCAGCAGTTTATCTGGAGGGCACAATCAGCCCGAACATTTT
CASSLSGGHNQPEHF
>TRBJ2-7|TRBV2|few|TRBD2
TGTGCCAGCAGCCGGGGGGGGGAGGACGAGCAGTACTTC
CASSRGGEDEQYF
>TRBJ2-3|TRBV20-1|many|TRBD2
TGCAGTGCTAGAAATCTAGCGGGGACCACAGATACGCAGTATTTT
CSARNLAGTTDTQYF
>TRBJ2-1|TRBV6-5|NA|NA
TGTGCCAGCGGGTCTGGTGAGCAGTTCTTC
CASGSGEQFF
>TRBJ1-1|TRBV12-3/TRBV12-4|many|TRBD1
TGTGCCAGCAGCCTGTCAACAGGGGTTACTGAAGCTTTCTTT
CASSLSTGVTEAFF
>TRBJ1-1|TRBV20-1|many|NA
TGCAGTGCAGATGCGGGGGGAACTGAAGCTTTCTTT
CSADAGGTEAFF
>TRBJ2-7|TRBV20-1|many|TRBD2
TGCAGTGCTAGACAGACTAGCGGGATATACGAGCAGTACTTC
CSARQTSGIYEQYF
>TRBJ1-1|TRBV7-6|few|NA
TGTGCCAGCAGCTCCAGGGACACTGAAGCTTTCTTT
CASSSRDTEAFF
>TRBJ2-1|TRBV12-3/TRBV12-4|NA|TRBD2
TGTGCCAGCAGTTTCTGGGGGGGACACAATGAGCAGTTCTTC
CASSFWGGHNEQFF
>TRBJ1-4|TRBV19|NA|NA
TGTGCCAGTAGGTCGGGACCGACGACTAATGAAAAACTGTTTTTT
CASRSGPTTNEKLFF
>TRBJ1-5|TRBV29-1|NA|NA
TGCAGCGCCCGTAGTGGACAGAGCCCTTCTCAGCCCCAGCATTTT
CSARSGQSPSQPQHF
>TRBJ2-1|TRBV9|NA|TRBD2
TGTGCCAGCAGCGTAGGCGGGGAGGCGGGGGGCCCCTACAATGAGCAGTTCTTC
CASSVGGEAGGPYNEQFF
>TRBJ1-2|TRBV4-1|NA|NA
TGCGCCAGCAGCCCCGATGCGGGGGGGAGTAACTATGGCTACACCTTC
CASSPDAGGSNYGYTF
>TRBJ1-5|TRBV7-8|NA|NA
TGTGCCAGCAGCCGGTTTTTGCGGAGCAATCAGCCCCAGCATTTT
CASSRFLRSNQPQHF
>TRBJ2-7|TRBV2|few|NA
TGTGCCAGCAGAGGACAAAGCTACGAGCAGTACTTC
CASRGQSYEQYF
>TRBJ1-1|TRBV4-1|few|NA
TGCGCCAGCAGCCAGTCCGGGTCCCCTCGGAACACTGAAGCTTTCTTT
CASSQSGSPRNTEAFF
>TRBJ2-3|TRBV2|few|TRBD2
TGTGCCAGCAGGGTACTAGCGGGGGGGGGGGATACGCAGTATTTT
CASRVLAGGGDTQYF
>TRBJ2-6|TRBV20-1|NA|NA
TGCAGTGCTCTCCAGGGAACTGGGGCCAACGTCCTGACTTTC
CSALQGTGANVLTF
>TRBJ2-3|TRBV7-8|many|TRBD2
TGTGCCAGCAGCTTAGAGACTAGCATAGAGTATTTT
CASSLETSIEYF
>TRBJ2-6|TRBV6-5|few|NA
TGTGCCAGCAGTCTCGACAGCTCTGGGGCCAACGTCCTGACTTTC
CASSLDSSGANVLTF
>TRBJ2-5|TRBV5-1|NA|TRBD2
TGCGCCAGCACCCTAGCGGGAAAAGAGACCCAGTACTTC
CASTLAGKETQYF
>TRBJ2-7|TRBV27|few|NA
TGTGCCAGCAGTTTAATAGGGCCCTACGAGCAGTACTTC
CASSLIGPYEQYF
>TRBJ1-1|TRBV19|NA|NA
TGTGCCAGTAAGTATTTGGGCGAGAACACTGAAGCTTTCTTT
CASKYLGENTEAFF
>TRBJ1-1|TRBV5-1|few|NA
TGCGCCAGCTCCGGACTAGCGGGAGGGCCTTCCATCTCGAACACTGAAGCTTTCTTT
CASSGLAGGPSISNTEAFF
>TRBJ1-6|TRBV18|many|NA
TGTGCCAGCTCACCAGCTCCAGTGACAATGAATTCACCCCTCCACTTT
CASSPAPVTMNSPLHF